The clone carrying this T cell receptor (beta chain) was detected once. Only in-frame clones appear in the TCRdb table, and some are missing; sequencing was by immunoSEQ multiplex PCR. This sample has about 170,000 clones, with 91% found just once. This entry comes from a study of control samples from healthy donors and cancer patients. Germline V gene sequence: CDR1 SEHNR, CDR2 FQNEAQ (reference sequence). This CDR3 spans 15 amino acids. Germline trimming cut 1 base from V and 4 bases from J; bases unmatched to any gene: 2. Specimen: blood. The chain links TRBV7-9 to TRBJ1-5; 9 bases align to TRBD1. This TCR was sampled from a woman aged 30 to 39 in good health. The CDR3 sequence is CASSLGTGENQPQHF. The DNA of the CDR3 is TGTGCCAGCAGCTTAGGGACAGGGGAGAATCAGCCCCAGCATTTT.